This TCR beta chain was identified during a study of T-cell reconstitution after alpha-beta-depleted transplantation in children (dated by TCRdb to about 2016). General notes on the study: Using TCR repertoire profiling, the study followed T-cell immune reconstitution in a quantitative way in children after TCRalphabeta/CD19-depleted allogeneic hematopoietic cell transplantation.

Turning to this clonotype: Its binding antigen is unknown. It has no much larger one-base neighbor in the sample; base qualities were not kept.

The library was built by means of PCR. The sequencer listed for this sample is Illumina HiSeq 2500. TCR library preparation used molecular barcoding, with unique molecular identifiers applied to normalize quantification of the TCRbeta repertoire. The public sequencing data were trimmed at Q25 with fastp and processed into clonotypes with MiXCR by TCRdb, which kept only in-frame beta chains. Identical CDR3 proteins give one entry, which carries the most common genes and DNA. This sample has approximately 400,000 distinct CDR3 sequences in its table, and roughly 10% of those were observed once. Of the sample, 5% to 6.5% falls within the top ten clones. From its cysteine to its phenylalanine, the CDR3 spans 15 amino acids. Just CDR3 DNA is preserved here, 45 bases in frame from base 1. For this chain, trimming is 5 bases at the V end and 4 bases at the J end, and the number of junction bases without a gene match is 8. Via the germline V gene, CDR1 is KGHSH and CDR2 LQKENI.

The sequencing used PBMCs from the stem cell graft donor, collected from the stem cell graft. The receptor chain draws on TRBV18 and TRBJ2-5, and 9 junctional nucleotides match TRBD1. The source is a human donor who donated a stem cell graft to a child with acute myeloid leukemia. The DNA sequence is given as TGTGCCAGCTCAGCCAGACAGGGGGTAACAGAGACCCAGTACTTC. This gives the protein CASSARQGVTETQYF.